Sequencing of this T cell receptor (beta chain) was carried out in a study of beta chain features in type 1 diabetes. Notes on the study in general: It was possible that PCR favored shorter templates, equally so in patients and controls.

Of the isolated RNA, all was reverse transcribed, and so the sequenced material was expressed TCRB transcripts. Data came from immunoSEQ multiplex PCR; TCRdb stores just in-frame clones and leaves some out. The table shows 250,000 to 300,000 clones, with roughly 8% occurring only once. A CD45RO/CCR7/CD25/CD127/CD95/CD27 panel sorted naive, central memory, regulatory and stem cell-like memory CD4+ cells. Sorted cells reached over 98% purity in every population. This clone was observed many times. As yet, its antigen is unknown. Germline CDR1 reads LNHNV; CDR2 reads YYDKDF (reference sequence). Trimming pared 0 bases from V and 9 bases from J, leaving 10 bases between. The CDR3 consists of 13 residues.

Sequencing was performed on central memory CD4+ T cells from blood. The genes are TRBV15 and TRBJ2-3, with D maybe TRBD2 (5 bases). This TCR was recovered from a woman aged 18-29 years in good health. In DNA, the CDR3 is TGTGCCACCAGCAGAGATGGAGGCGGCACGCAGTATTTT. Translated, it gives CATSRDGGGTQYF. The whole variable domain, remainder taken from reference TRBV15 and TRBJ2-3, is DAMVIQNPRYQVTQFGKPVTLSCSQTLNHNVMYWYQQKSSQAPKLLFHYYDKDFNNEADTPDNFQSRRPNTSFCFLDIRSPGLGDTAMYLCATSRDGGGTQYFGPGTRLTVL.